This T cell receptor beta chain was identified during a study of cytomegalovirus exposure and HLA in healthy donors. Findings and caveats of the study: A later look showed TCR association rates differing by HLA locus, highest for DRB1 and lowest for HLA-C. HLA allele associations emerged for fewer than 20,000 TCR beta sequences in a later analysis, at 0.05 false discovery rate. Analyses of presence and absence presupposed an approximately uniform sequencing depth across donors.

Regarding this clone: Its antigen is currently unknown.

In the PCR, 60 Vbeta and 13 Jbeta primers were used. Sequenced by immunoSEQ multiplex PCR; TCRdb stores in-frame clones only, minus some. The repertoire holds 120,000 or so clones, with 81% as singletons. The CDR3 covers 14 residues. Germline lookup yields CDR1 LNHDA and CDR2 SQIVND (reference sequence). The V gene lost 0 bases and the J gene lost 8 bases, with 13 bases spanning the gap. The clonotype comes from a man aged 18-30 years in good health and CMV-seropositive. The rearrangement links TRBV19 to TRBJ1-2; D ambiguous. Sequences were obtained from PBMCs. CDR3 loop: CASSIDGIDLGYTF. CDR3 sequence (DNA): TGTGCCAGTAGTATAGATGGCATCGACTTGGGCTACACCTTC.